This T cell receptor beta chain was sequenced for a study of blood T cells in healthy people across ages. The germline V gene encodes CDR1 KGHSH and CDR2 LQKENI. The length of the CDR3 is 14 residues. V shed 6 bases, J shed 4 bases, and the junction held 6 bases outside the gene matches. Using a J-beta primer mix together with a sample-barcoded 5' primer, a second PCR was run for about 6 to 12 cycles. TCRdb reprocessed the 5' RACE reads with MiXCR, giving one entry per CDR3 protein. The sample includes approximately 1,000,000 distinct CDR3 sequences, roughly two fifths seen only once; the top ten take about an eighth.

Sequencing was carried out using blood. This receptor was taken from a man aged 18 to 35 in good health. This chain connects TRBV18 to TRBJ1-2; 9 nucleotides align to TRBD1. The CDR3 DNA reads TGTGCCAGCTCGCCAGACAGGGGGGCCTATGGCTACACCTTC. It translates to CASSPDRGAYGYTF.